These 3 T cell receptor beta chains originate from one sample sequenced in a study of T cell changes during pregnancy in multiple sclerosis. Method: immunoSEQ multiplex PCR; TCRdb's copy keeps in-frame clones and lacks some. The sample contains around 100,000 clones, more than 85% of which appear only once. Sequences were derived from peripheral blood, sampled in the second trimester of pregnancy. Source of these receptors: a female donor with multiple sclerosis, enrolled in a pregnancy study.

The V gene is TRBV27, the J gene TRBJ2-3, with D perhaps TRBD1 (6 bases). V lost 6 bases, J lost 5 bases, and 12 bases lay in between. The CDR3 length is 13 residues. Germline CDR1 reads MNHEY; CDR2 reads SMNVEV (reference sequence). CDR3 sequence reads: CASSQGTIDTQYF. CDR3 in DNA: TGTGCCAGCAGCCAAGGGACAATAGATACGCAGTATTTT.

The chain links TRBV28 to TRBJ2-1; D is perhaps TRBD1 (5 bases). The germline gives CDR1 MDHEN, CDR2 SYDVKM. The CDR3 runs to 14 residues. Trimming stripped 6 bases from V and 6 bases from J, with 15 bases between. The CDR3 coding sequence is TGTGCCAGCAGCCCTCCCGGCAGGGTCAATGAGCAGTTCTTC. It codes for CASSPPGRVNEQFF. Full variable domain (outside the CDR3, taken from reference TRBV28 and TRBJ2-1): DVKVTQSSRYLVKRTGEKVFLECVQDMDHENMFWYRQDPGLGLRLIYFSYDVKMKEKGDIPEGYSVSREKKERFSLILESASTNQTSMYLCASSPPGRVNEQFFGPGTRLTVL.

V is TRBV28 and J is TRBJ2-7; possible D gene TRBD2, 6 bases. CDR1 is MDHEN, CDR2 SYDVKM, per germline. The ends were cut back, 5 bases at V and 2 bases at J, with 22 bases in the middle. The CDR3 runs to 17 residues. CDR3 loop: CASSPFKGGLTPYEQYF. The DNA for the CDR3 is TGTGCCAGCAGTCCTTTTAAGGGAGGACTAACTCCCTACGAGCAGTACTTC.